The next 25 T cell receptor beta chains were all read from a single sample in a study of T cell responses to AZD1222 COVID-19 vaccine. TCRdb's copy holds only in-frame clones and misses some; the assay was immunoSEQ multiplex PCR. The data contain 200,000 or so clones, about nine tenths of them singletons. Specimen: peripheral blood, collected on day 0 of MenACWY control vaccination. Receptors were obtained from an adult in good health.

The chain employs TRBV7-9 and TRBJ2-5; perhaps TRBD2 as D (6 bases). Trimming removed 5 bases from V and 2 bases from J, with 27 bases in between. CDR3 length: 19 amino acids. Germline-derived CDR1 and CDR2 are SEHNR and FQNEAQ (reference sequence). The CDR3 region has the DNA TGTGCCAGCAGCCCTAACCCAGCCCGGGACTTAGGGGTTCAAGAGACCCAGTACTTC. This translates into CASSPNPARDLGVQETQYF.

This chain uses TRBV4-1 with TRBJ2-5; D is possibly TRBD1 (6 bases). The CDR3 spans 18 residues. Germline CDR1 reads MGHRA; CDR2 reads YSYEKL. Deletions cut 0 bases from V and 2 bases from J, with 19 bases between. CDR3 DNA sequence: TGCGCCAGCAGCCAAGAAATTGCCCTCCGGGACAATCAAGAGACCCAGTACTTC. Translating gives CASSQEIALRDNQETQYF.

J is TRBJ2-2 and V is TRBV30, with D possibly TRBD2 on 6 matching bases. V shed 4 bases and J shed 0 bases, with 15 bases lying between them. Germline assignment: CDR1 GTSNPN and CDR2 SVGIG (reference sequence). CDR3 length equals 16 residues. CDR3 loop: CAWTRGWLTNTGELFF. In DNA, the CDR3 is TGTGCCTGGACACGGGGGTGGCTAACGAACACCGGGGAGCTGTTTTTT.

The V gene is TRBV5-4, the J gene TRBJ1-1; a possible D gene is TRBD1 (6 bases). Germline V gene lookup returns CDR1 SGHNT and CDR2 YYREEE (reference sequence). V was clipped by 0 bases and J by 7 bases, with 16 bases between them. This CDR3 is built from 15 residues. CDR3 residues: CASSLAGGRGSEAFF. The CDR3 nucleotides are TGTGCCAGCAGCTTGGCCGGGGGCCGGGGTAGTGAAGCTTTCTTT.

CDR3: CASSYRGDPGNTIYF. In DNA, the CDR3 is TGTGCCAGCAGCTATAGGGGGGATCCTGGAAACACCATATATTTT. V usage is TRBV5-4 and J usage is TRBJ1-3, with D maybe TRBD1 (6 bases). V dropped 3 bases and J dropped 2 bases, with 12 bases sitting between them. The CDR3 runs 15 residues. Germline CDR1 reads SGHNT; CDR2 reads YYREEE (reference sequence).

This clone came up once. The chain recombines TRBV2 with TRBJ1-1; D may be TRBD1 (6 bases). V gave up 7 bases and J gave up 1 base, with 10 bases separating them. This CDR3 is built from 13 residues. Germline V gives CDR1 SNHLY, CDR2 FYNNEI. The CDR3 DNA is TGTGCCAGCAACGGACAGCCGAACACTGAAGCTTTCTTT. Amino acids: CASNGQPNTEAFF.

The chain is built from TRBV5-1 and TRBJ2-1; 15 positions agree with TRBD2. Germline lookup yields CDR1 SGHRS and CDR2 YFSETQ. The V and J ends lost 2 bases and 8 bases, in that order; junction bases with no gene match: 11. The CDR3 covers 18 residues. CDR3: CASSFVRTSGGAMHEQFF. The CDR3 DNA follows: TGCGCCAGCAGCTTCGTTCGGACTAGCGGGGGGGCAATGCATGAGCAGTTCTTC.

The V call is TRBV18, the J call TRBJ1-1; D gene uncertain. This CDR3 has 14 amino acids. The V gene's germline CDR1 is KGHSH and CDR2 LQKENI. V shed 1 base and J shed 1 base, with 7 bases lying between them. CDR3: CASSPQGTNTEAFF. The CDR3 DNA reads TGTGCCAGCTCACCACAGGGTACGAACACTGAAGCTTTCTTT.

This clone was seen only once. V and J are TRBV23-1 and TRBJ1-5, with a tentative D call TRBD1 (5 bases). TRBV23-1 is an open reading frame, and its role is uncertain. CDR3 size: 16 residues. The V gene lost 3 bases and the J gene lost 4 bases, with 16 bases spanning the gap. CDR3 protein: CASSHLATEGNQPQHF. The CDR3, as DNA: TGCGCCAGCAGTCACCTCGCAACCGAGGGGAATCAGCCCCAGCATTTT.

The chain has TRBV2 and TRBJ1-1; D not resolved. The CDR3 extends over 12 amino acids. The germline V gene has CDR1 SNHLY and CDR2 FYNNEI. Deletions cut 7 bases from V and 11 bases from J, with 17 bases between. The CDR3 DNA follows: TGTGCCAGCATCGCACCCCCTACACGGGCTTTCTTT. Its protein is CASIAPPTRAFF.

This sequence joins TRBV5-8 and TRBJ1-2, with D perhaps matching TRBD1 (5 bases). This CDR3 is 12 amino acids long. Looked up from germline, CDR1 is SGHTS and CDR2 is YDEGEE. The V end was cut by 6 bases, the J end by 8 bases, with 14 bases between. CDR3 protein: CASNWGDPGYTF. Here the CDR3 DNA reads TGTGCCAGCAACTGGGGGGACCCAGGCTACACCTTC.

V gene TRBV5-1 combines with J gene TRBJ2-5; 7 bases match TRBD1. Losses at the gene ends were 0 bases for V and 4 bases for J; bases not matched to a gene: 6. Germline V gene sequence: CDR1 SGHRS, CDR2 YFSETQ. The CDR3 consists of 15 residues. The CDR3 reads CASSLEDRIGETQYF. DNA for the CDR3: TGCGCCAGCAGCTTGGAGGACAGGATTGGAGAGACCCAGTACTTC. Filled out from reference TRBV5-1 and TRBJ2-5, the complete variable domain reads KAGVTQTPRYLIKTRGQQVTLSCSPISGHRSVSWYQQTPGQGLQFLFEYFSETQRNKGNFPGRFSGRQFSNSRSEMNVSTLELGDSALYLCASSLEDRIGETQYFGPGTRLLVL.

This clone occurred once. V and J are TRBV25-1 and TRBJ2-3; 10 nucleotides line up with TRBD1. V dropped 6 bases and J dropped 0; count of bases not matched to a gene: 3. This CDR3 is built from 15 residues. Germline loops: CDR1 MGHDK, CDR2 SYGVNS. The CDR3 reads CASRTGGGSTDTQYF. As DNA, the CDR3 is TGTGCCAGCAGGACAGGGGGCGGAAGCACAGATACGCAGTATTTT. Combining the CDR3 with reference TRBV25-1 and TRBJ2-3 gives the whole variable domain EADIYQTPRYLVIGTGKKITLECSQTMGHDKMYWYQQDPGMELHLIHYSYGVNSTEKGDLSSESTVSRIRTEHFPLTLESARPSHTSQYLCASRTGGGSTDTQYFGPGTRLTVL.

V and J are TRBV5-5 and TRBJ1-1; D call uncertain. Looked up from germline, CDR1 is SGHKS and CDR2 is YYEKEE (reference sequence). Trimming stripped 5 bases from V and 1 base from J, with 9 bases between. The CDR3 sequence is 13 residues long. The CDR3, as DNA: TGTGCCAGCAGTCAAACGGAGAACACTGAAGCTTTCTTT. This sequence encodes CASSQTENTEAFF.

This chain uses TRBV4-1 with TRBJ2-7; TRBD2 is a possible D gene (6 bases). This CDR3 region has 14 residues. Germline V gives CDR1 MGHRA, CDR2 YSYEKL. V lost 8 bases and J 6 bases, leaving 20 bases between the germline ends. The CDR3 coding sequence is TGCGCCAGCGGAAAGGGCGGGGTTATTTCCGAGCAGTACTTC. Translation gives CASGKGGVISEQYF.

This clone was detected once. In DNA form, the CDR3 reads TGTGCCATCAGAACAGGGGCAATGAACACTGAAGCTTTCTTT. It encodes CAIRTGAMNTEAFF. The gene calls are TRBV10-3 and TRBJ1-1, with TRBD1 matching 7 bases. Germline V gene sequence: CDR1 ENHRY, CDR2 SYGVKD. The CDR3 has 14 residues. Unmatched junction bases numbered 4, after V lost 6 bases and J lost 0 bases.

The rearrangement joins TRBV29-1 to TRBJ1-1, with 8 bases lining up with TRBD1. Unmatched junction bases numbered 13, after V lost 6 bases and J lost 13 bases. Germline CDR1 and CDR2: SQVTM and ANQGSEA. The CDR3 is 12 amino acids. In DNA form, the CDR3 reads TGCAGCGTGGGGGGACAGGCCGTTGACGGTTTCTTT. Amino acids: CSVGGQAVDGFF.

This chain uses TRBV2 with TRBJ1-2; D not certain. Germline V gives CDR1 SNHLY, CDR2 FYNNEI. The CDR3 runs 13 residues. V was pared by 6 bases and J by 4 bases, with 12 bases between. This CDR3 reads CASRDRTGYGYTF. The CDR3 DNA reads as TGTGCCAGCAGGGACCGGACGGGCTATGGCTACACCTTC.

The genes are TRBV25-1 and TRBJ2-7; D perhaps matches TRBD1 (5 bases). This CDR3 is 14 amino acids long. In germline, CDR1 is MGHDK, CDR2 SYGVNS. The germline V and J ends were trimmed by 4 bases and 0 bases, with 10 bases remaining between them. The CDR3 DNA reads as TGTGCCAGCAGTGGTAGGGGAAGCTCCTACGAGCAGTACTTC. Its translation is CASSGRGSSYEQYF.

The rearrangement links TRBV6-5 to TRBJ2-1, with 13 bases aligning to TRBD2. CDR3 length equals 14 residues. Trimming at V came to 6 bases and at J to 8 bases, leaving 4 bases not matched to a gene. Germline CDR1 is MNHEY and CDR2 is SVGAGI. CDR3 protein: CASRTSGGADEQFF. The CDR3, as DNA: TGTGCCAGCAGAACTAGCGGGGGGGCAGATGAGCAGTTCTTC.

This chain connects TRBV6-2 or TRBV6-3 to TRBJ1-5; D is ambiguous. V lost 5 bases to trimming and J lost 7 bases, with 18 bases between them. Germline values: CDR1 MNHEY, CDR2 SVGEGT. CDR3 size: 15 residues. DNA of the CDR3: TGTGCCAGCAGTGTTTACCGGGGTTCAGGACAGCCCCAGCATTTT. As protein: CASSVYRGSGQPQHF.

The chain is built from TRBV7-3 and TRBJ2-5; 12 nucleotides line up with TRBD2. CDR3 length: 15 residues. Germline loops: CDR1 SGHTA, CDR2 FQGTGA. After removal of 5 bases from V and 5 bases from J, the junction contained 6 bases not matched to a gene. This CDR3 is CASSPSGTSGETQYF. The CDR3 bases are TGTGCCAGCAGCCCCAGCGGGACTAGCGGGGAGACCCAGTACTTC.

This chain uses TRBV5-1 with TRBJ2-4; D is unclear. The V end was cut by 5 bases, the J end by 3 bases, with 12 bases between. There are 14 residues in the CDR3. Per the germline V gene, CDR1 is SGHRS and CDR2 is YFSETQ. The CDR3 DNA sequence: TGCGCCAGCAGTATGGCGGCGAGCAAAAACATTCAGTACTTC. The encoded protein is CASSMAASKNIQYF.

The CDR3: CASNPTGTGPKDEKLFF. In DNA, the CDR3 is TGTGCCAGTAACCCGACAGGGACCGGCCCCAAGGATGAAAAACTGTTTTTT. The rearrangement joins TRBV19 to TRBJ1-4; 7 bases line up with TRBD1. Germline V lookup: CDR1 LNHDA, CDR2 SQIVND (reference sequence). This CDR3 is built from 17 residues. J gave up 6 bases and V 7 bases, and 17 bases lay outside the gene matches. Full variable domain (missing parts from reference TRBV19 and TRBJ1-4): DGGITQSPKYLFRKEGQNVTLSCEQNLNHDAMYWYRQDPGQGLRLIYYSQIVNDFQKGDIAEGYSVSREKKESFPLTVTSAQKNPTAFYLCASNPTGTGPKDEKLFFGSGTQLSVL.

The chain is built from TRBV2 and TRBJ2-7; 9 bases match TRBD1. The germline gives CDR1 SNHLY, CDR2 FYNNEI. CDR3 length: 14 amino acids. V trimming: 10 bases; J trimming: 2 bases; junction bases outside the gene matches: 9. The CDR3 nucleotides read TGTGCCACCTCGATGACAGGGGGAGCCTACGAGCAGTACTTC. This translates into CATSMTGGAYEQYF.